These T cell receptor beta chains were read from a single sample in a study of T-cell memory formation after mild COVID-19. TCRdb independently ran MiXCR on the 5' RACE reads; one entry per CDR3 protein. The sample gives just under 550,000 distinct CDR3 sequences, roughly 20% of which show up once; roughly an eighth is in the top ten. The sample comprised PBMCs or a T cell subset sorted from them (not recorded which). The receptors here all came from an adult woman who had mild COVID-19 (a few samples of this study predate the infection). Cell type and time point are not known. Both conserved end residues are part of each CDR3. The D gene is left open where the match is weak. Size is stated for part of the rows, as once, few or many counts, or as a class when the clone is expanded.

TRBV24-1	TRBJ2-5	TRBD2	NA	TGTGCCACCAGTGACCAGCGAACGGGACTAGCGGGAGCCCAAGAGACCCAGTACTTC	CATSDQRTGLAGAQETQYF
TRBV4-1	TRBJ1-2	NA	NA	TGCGCCAGCAGCCAAGAGGCGGGGGTTGGCTACACCTTC	CASSQEAGVGYTF
TRBV9	TRBJ1-1	NA	NA	TGTGCCAGCAGCGTAGCATTAACCATGAACACTGAAGCTTTCTTT	CASSVALTMNTEAFF
TRBV7-3	TRBJ2-2	NA	many	TGTGCCAGCAGCTTAGATCTGGCCGGGGAGCTGTTTTTT	CASSLDLAGELFF
TRBV20-1	TRBJ2-5	TRBD2	NA	TGCAGTGCTAGGAGGGCTAGCGGGAATCAAGAGACCCAGTACTTC	CSARRASGNQETQYF
TRBV30	TRBJ1-5	NA	few	TGTGCCTGGAGTTCTACGGGCAATCAGCCCCAGCATTTT	CAWSSTGNQPQHF
TRBV20-1	TRBJ2-4	TRBD2	few	TGCAGTGTGGGAGCGGGAGTCAAAAACATTCAGTACTTC	CSVGAGVKNIQYF
TRBV7-6	TRBJ2-5	NA	once	TGTGCCAGCAGCGCCGGTTGGGGCCAAGAGACCCAGTACTTC	CASSAGWGQETQYF
TRBV5-1	TRBJ2-3	TRBD2	NA	TGCGCCACCAGCGGGGGGGTTTCAGATACGCAGTATTTT	CATSGGVSDTQYF
TRBV29-1	TRBJ2-5	NA	many	TGCAGCGTTGGCCGGGACTACCAAGAGACCCAGTACTTC	CSVGRDYQETQYF
TRBV7-8	TRBJ1-1	NA	NA	TGTGCCAGCAGCTATACGGACATCTCTGAAGCTTTCTTT	CASSYTDISEAFF
TRBV4-2	TRBJ1-2	NA	few	TGTGCCAGCAGCCAAGATTTCACCCTCGTCAACTATGGCTACACCTTC	CASSQDFTLVNYGYTF
TRBV19	TRBJ2-5	NA	NA	TGTGCCAGTAGTCGGGGGACATCGTACCAAGAGACCCAGTACTTC	CASSRGTSYQETQYF
TRBV7-9	TRBJ2-1	NA	few	TGTGCCAGCAGGGACACAAACAATGAGCAGTTCTTC	CASRDTNNEQFF
TRBV6-5	TRBJ2-1	NA	few	TGTGCCAGCAGTAACAGGGTCCATGAGCAGTTCTTC	CASSNRVHEQFF
TRBV9	TRBJ2-1	TRBD2	NA	TGTGCCAGCAGCGTCGCGGGACTACCAATGTCCTACAATGAGCAGTTCTTC	CASSVAGLPMSYNEQFF
TRBV12-5	TRBJ2-2	NA	once	TGTGCTAGTGGTCGGACAGGGAGGGCCGGGGAGCTGTTTTTT	CASGRTGRAGELFF
TRBV11-2	TRBJ1-2	NA	few	TGTGCCAGCAGCCCGGCGATCGGCTATGGCTACACCTTC	CASSPAIGYGYTF
TRBV7-6	TRBJ2-3	TRBD2	NA	TGTGCCAGCAGCTTATTCGCGGGGGAGACCACAGATACGCAGTATTTT	CASSLFAGETTDTQYF
TRBV6-4	TRBJ2-1	NA	NA	TGTGCCAGCAGTGACTCTGGCGCGGGCGGGTACAATGAGCAGTTCTTC	CASSDSGAGGYNEQFF
TRBV5-8	TRBJ2-5	TRBD2	NA	TGTGCCAGCAGCCCCGGGGAGGGCGAAGAGACCCAGTACTTC	CASSPGEGEETQYF
TRBV29-1	TRBJ2-7	TRBD1	NA	TGCAGCGTGACCCCTCAGACAGGGTCCTACGAGCAGTACTTC	CSVTPQTGSYEQYF
TRBV7-9	TRBJ2-1	TRBD2	NA	TGTGCCAGCAGCTCACTAGCTATCCTAGCGGGAGGAGGGTCCTACAATGAGCAGTTCTTC	CASSSLAILAGGGSYNEQFF
TRBV12-3/TRBV12-4	TRBJ2-1	TRBD2	few	TGTGCCAGCAGTTCCGCCACGGCTCTAGCGGGAGGTGAGCAGTTCTTC	CASSSATALAGGEQFF
TRBV5-1	TRBJ2-7	TRBD2	NA	TGCGCCAGCAGCCTGGGGAGGGGACTAGCGGGAGGCTGGTCCTACGAGCAGTACTTC	CASSLGRGLAGGWSYEQYF
TRBV7-6	TRBJ2-3	NA	NA	TGTGCCAGCAGCTTAGCCCCAGATAGCACAGATACGCAGTATTTT	CASSLAPDSTDTQYF
TRBV5-4	TRBJ2-5	NA	few	TGTGCCAGCAGCTTGTTGTGGAGTTCGGAAGAGACCCAGTACTTC	CASSLLWSSEETQYF
TRBV6-5	TRBJ1-1	TRBD1	NA	TGTGCCAGCAGCCGCCGGACAGGGAAGAACACTGAAGCTTTCTTT	CASSRRTGKNTEAFF
TRBV30	TRBJ2-7	NA	few	TGTGCCTGGAGTGCGGGACAAGGCTACGAGCAGTACTTC	CAWSAGQGYEQYF
TRBV3-1	TRBJ1-1	TRBD1	few	TGTGCCAGCAGCTACCCCCGGGCAGGGGGCACTGAAGCTTTCTTT	CASSYPRAGGTEAFF
TRBV19	TRBJ2-5	TRBD2	few	TGTGCCAGTACCCCCGTTGGGACTAGCGGGGGCCTCCAAGAGACCCAGTACTTC	CASTPVGTSGGLQETQYF
TRBV9	TRBJ2-3	NA	few	TGTGCCAGCAGCGTAGTGGGTGCTAGCACAGATACGCAGTATTTT	CASSVVGASTDTQYF
TRBV6-5	TRBJ2-3	TRBD2	few	TGTGCCAGCAGTTACTTGAGTCTTAGCGGGACAGATACGCAGTATTTT	CASSYLSLSGTDTQYF
TRBV2	TRBJ1-6	TRBD1	NA	TGTGCCAGCAGTGTTCTGGGACAGGGGGTTATTTATAATTCACCCCTCCACTTT	CASSVLGQGVIYNSPLHF
TRBV12-3/TRBV12-4	TRBJ2-1	NA	few	TGTGCCAGCAGTTCAGAACCTGAAAATGAGCAGTTCTTC	CASSSEPENEQFF
TRBV5-6	TRBJ1-2	NA	NA	TGTGCCAGCAGCCCCAGGAAAAGGGGAGAGGTTCATGGCTACACCTTC	CASSPRKRGEVHGYTF
TRBV6-2/TRBV6-3	TRBJ1-1	NA	NA	TGTGCCAGCAGTTACGCGGTGAACACTGAAGCTTTCTTT	CASSYAVNTEAFF
TRBV5-1	TRBJ2-3	TRBD2	NA	TGCGCCAGCAGCTTGCTAATTAGCGGGGGAGAGACAGATACGCAGTATTTT	CASSLLISGGETDTQYF
TRBV4-3	TRBJ2-3	NA	NA	TGCGCCAGCAGCCAAGTTGGACGGAGGCAGGGAACAGATACGCAGTATTTT	CASSQVGRRQGTDTQYF
TRBV7-9	TRBJ2-6	NA	NA	TGTGCCAGCAGCTCCAGTCGCTCTGGGGCCAACGTCCTGACTTTC	CASSSSRSGANVLTF